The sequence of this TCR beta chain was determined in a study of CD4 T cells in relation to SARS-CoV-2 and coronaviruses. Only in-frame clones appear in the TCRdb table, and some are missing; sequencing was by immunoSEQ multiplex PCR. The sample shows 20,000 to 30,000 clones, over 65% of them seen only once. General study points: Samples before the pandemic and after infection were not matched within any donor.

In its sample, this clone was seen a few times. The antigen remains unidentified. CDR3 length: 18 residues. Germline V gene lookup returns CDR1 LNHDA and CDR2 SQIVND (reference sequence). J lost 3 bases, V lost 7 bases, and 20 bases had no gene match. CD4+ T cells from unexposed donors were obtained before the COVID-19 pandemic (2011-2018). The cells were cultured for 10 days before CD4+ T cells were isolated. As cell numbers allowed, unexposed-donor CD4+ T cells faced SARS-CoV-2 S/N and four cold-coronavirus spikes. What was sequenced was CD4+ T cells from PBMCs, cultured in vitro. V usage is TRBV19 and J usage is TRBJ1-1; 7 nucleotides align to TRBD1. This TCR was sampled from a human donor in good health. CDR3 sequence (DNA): TGTGCCAGTACCCACCTGGACAGGCTGCTGACAGGTGACACTGAAGCTTTCTTT. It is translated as CASTHLDRLLTGDTEAFF.